This T cell receptor beta chain was documented in a study of T-cell reconstitution after alpha-beta-depleted transplantation in children. A TCRbeta library incorporating unique molecular identifiers was prepared. MiXCR was run by TCRdb on the PCR reads, yielding one entry per CDR3 protein. This sample yields fewer than 550,000 distinct CDR3 sequences, of which 16% are seen a single time; around 30% belongs to the top ten. CDR1 and CDR2 (germline): LGHNA, YSLEER. This CDR3 comprises 17 residues. V lost 0 bases to trimming and J lost 0 bases, with 15 bases between them. Details on this clonotype: Its antigen is undetermined.

Study-wide results and limits: After one year, T-cell counts and TCRbeta diversity mostly came from new T cells.

Sequencing used PBMCs, mostly from graft donor cells, obtained 360 days after TCRalphabeta/CD19-depleted stem cell transplant. The source is a boy younger than two who had a stem cell transplant for Wiskott-Aldrich syndrome, so the T cells may come from the graft donor. This sequence joins TRBV4-3 and TRBJ2-7, with D unresolved. CDR3 amino acids: CASSQDPAPSSSYEQYF. Here the CDR3 DNA reads TGCGCCAGCAGCCAAGATCCCGCACCCTCTAGCTCCTACGAGCAGTACTTC.